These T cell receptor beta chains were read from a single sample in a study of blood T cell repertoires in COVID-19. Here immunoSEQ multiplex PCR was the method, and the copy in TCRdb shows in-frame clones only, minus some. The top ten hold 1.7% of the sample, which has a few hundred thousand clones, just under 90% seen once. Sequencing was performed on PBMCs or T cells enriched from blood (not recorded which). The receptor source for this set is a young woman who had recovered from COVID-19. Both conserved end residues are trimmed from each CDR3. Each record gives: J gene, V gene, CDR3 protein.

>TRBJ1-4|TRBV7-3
ASPLRNEKLF
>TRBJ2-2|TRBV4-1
ASSRPTGRWSHTGELF
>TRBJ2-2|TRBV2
ASQYESGNTGELF
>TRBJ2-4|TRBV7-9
ASSLRGSGDIQY
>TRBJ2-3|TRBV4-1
ASSRPTDYTDTQY
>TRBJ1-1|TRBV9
ASSAGTGSTEAF
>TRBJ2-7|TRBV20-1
SASLSGSYEQY
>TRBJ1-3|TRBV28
ASSLGGGSGNTIY
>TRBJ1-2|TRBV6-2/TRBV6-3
ASSYSLQGDGYT
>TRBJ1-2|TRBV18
ASSPRTENYGYT
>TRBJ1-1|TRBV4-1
ASSQGGQGLSTEAF
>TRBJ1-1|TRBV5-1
ASSPGGTGVNTEAF
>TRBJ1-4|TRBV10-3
AISQDRGRNEKLF
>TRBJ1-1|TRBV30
AWFRGTEAF
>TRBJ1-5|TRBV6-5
ASRPGHQSNQPQH
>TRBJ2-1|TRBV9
ASSGGGMGNSYNEQF
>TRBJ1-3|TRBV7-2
ASTWDRVSGNTIY
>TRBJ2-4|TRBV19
ASSSGSGNIQY
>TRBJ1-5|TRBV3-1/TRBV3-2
ASSRDRMQPQH
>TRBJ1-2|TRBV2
ASSGGTGGYT
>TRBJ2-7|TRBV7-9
ASSDEGYEQY
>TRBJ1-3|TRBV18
ASSPNKGQGNTIY
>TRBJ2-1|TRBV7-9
ASSLMASGRYYEQF
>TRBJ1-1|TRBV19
ASSIVAGDGLVDTEAF
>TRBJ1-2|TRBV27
ASSSRQDGYT
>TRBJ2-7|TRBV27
ASSKRTGREQY
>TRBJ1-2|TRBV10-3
AISDGRGPHYGYT
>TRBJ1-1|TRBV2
ASKVSGNTEAF
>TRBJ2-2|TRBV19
ASSINNPTGELF
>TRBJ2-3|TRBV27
ASSFAATDTQY
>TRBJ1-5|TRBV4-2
ASSQSPSLSNQPQH
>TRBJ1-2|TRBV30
AWNPLYGYT
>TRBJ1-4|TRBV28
ASSAPGATNEKLF
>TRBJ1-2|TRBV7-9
ASSYLTGGLDGYT
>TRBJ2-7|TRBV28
ASRSSGRHPYEQY
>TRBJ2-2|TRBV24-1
ATSGSPGQGREELF
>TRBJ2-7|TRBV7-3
ASSLNPRGVGLAGGREQY
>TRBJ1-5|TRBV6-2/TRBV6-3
ASSASPGQGFQPQH